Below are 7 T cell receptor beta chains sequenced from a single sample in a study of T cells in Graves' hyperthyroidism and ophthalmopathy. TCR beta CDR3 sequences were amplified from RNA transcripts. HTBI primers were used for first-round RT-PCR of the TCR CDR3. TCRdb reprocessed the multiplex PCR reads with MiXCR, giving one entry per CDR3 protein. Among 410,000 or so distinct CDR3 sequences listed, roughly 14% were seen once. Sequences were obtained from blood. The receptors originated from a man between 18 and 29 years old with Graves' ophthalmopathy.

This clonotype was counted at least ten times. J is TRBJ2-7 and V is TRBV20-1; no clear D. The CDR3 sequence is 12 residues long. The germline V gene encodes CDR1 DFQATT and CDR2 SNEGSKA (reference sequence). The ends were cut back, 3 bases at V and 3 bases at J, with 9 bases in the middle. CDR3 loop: CSASSQIYEQYF. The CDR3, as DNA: TGCAGTGCTAGTTCGCAGATCTACGAGCAGTACTTC.

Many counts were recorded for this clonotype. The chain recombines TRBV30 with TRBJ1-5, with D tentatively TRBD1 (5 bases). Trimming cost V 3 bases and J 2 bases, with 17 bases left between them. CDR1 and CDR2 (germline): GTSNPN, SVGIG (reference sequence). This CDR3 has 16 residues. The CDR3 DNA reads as TGTGCCTGGAGCCGGGGGGGTATAACCGGCAATCAGCCCCAGCATTTT. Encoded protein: CAWSRGGITGNQPQHF.

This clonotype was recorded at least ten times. The CDR3 protein is CASSQPMEHEQYF. The CDR3 coding sequence is TGTGCCAGCAGCCAACCTATGGAGCACGAGCAGTACTTC. The chain employs TRBV14 and TRBJ2-7; no definite D call. The ends were cut back, 2 bases at V and 5 bases at J, with 10 bases in the middle. The CDR3 has 13 amino acids. In germline, CDR1 is SGHDN, CDR2 FVKESK.

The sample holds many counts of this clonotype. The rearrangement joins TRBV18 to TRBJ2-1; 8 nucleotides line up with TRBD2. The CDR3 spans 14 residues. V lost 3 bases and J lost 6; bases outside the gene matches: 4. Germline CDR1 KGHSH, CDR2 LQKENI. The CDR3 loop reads CASSPTGGLNEQFF. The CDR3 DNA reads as TGTGCCAGCTCACCCACGGGAGGGCTCAATGAGCAGTTCTTC.

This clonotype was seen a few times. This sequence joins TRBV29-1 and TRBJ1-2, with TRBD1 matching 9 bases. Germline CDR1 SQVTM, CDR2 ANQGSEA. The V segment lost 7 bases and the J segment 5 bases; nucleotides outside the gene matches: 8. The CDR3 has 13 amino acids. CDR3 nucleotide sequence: TGCAGCGCCACCGGGACAGGGAGTTATGGCTACACCTTC. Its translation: CSATGTGSYGYTF.

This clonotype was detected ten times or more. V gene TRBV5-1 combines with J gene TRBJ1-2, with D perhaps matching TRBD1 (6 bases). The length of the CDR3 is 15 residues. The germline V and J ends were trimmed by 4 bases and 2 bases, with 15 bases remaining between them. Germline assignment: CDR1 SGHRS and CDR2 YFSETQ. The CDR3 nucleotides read TGCGCCAGCAGCGTAGGACAGCCCAAGAACTATGGCTACACCTTC. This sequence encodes CASSVGQPKNYGYTF.

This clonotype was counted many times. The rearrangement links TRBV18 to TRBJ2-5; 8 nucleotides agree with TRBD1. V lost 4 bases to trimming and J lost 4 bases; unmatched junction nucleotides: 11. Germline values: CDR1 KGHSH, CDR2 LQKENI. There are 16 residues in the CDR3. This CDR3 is CASSRNGQGEGETQYF. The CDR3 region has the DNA TGTGCCAGCTCACGCAACGGACAGGGCGAGGGAGAGACCCAGTACTTC.